This T cell receptor (beta chain) was identified during a study of shared clonotypes between healthy human individuals. Repertoires were generated with immunoSEQ multiplex PCR, while TCRdb's copy carries only in-frame clones and drops some. The table has about 2.1 million clones, 93% seen once; the top ten hold around 1.8%. As defined, naive CD8 cells were CD45RO-negative and positively selected for CCR7, with terminally differentiated effector memory CD45RA+ cells excluded. V was clipped by 5 bases and J by 0 bases; unmatched bases: 4. The CDR3 has 15 residues. Germline assignment: CDR1 LNHDA and CDR2 SQIVND (reference sequence).

Sequencing used naive CD8+ T cells from PBMCs. The chain uses TRBV19 and TRBJ1-3; TRBD1 agrees at 7 bases. This clonotype was obtained from a man younger than 35 in good health. Some clones in this sample may be carry-over from other donors' samples. The CDR3 sequence is CASSARDSSGNTIYF. CDR3 DNA: TGTGCCAGTAGTGCCCGGGACAGCTCTGGAAACACCATATATTTT.